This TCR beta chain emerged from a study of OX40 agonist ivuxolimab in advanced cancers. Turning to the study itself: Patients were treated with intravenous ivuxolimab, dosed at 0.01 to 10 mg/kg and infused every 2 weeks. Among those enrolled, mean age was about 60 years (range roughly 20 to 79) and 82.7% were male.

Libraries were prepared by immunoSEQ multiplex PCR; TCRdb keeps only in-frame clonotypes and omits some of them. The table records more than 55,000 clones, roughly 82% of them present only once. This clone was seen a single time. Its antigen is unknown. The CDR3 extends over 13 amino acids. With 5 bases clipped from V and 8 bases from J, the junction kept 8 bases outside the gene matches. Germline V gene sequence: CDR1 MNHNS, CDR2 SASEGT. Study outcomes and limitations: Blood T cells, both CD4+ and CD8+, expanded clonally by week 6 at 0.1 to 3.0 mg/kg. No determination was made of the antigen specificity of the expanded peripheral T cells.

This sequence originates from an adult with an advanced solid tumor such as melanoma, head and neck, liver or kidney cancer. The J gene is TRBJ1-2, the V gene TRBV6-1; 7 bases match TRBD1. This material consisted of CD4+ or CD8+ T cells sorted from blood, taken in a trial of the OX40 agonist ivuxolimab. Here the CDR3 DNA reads TGTGCCAGCAGTCTAAAAGGGACAGCCGGCTACACCTTC. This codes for CASSLKGTAGYTF.